Listed below are T cell receptor beta chains from one sample, sequenced in a study of T cell changes during pregnancy in multiple sclerosis. Libraries were prepared by immunoSEQ multiplex PCR; TCRdb keeps only in-frame clonotypes and omits some of them. The sample shows 15,000 to 20,000 clones, around 87% of them seen only once. This sample comprised CD8+ T cells from peripheral blood mononuclear cells, obtained in the third trimester of pregnancy. The receptors were sampled from a female donor in good health, enrolled as a control in a pregnancy study. Each CDR3 is given with its conserved first and last residue. Fields, in order: V gene, D gene, CDR3 protein. The D gene is left open where the match is weak.

>TRBV7-2|TRBD1
CASSFLLTGGTEAFF
>TRBV10-3|.
CAISGETDTQYF
>TRBV10-3|TRBD2
CAISDGQGGNEQFF
>TRBV6-1|.
CASSGSDGNTIYF
>TRBV10-3|TRBD2
CAARLAGNTDTQYF
>TRBV5-6|.
CASSSGSGTEAFF
>TRBV5-1|TRBD2
CASSLEGLAVYNEQFF
>TRBV11-3|.
CASSLDSGVSRKSQYF
>TRBV27|.
CASSLGGTADTQYF
>TRBV9|.
CASSVDYRPSGNTIYF
>TRBV19|TRBD1
CATAPGQAFYEQYF
>TRBV11-2|TRBD1
CASSRTGNEQYF
>TRBV6-6|TRBD2
CASSLSGLDPTDTQYF
>TRBV19|TRBD2
CASSIRTSVYNEQFF
>TRBV27|.
CASSLYTTGTGELFF
>TRBV4-1|.
CASSQVTSPRNEQFF
>TRBV9|TRBD2
CASSEGLAGTYEQYF
>TRBV5-1|TRBD2
CASSFPPSGGSDEQYF
>TRBV5-6|TRBD1
CASSPLTGAAFF
>TRBV4-2|.
CASSRPAEGSPYEQYF
>TRBV27|TRBD2
CASSKIGTSGVETQYF
>TRBV4-1|.
CASSQVGKGANYGYTF
>TRBV2|.
CASRDRANGGEQYF
>TRBV27|.
CASSPRGGQYVGELFF
>TRBV19|.
CASSLRGGNYEQYF
>TRBV4-2|TRBD1
CASSQVGTGTYEQYF
>TRBV6-5|TRBD1
CASSYSDRGPTGELFF
>TRBV28|.
CASETGTTDLETQYF
>TRBV4-3|TRBD2
CASSQAYYLSREEDNEQFF
>TRBV4-1|TRBD1
CASSPGGEQFF
>TRBV19|.
CASFQGYKDGYTF
>TRBV28|TRBD1
CASTLGGQGAVEQFF
>TRBV27|TRBD1
CASSQGQGGLQPQHF
>TRBV5-6|TRBD2
CASSWGLAGEQYF
>TRBV7-2|.
CASSFRDNEQFF
>TRBV4-1|TRBD2
CASSQTPGLAGSYNEQFF
>TRBV7-3|.
CASSLDSDNEQFF
>TRBV11-2|TRBD1
CASSLGTGWGTEAFF
>TRBV7-3|.
CASSLMAPSTDTQYF
>TRBV7-2|.
CASSTGNEQYF
>TRBV9|.
CASSVDNTGYEQYF
>TRBV6-1|TRBD2
CASNQGGLVMETQYF
>TRBV19|TRBD2
CASSSRGGEDEQFF
>TRBV15|.
CATSTRQVILTYEQYF
>TRBV19|.
CASSWTTRDPYEQYF
>TRBV7-2|TRBD2
CASSLARGLAGDAQFSEQYF
>TRBV19|TRBD1
CASTSWWTGGVQTEAFF
>TRBV2|.
CASLQALTGELFF